One and the same sample provided the 32 T cell receptor beta chains below, sequenced in a study of naive and memory T cell subsets. The beta constant-region primer was an equimolar mix of two oligonucleotides covering TRBC1 and TRBC2. TCRdb re-analysed the UMI-ligation and nested PCR reads in MiXCR, keeping a single row per CDR3 protein. Here the sample spans some 100,000 distinct CDR3 sequences, around 7% being singletons. Sequenced material: central memory CD4+ T cells from blood. Receptors originate from a human donor in good health.

This clonotype has ten or more counts. V usage is TRBV29-1 and J usage is TRBJ1-1; tentative D call: TRBD1 (6 bases). Trimming took 5 bases from V and 1 from J, leaving 11 bases between them. CDR1 SQVTM and CDR2 ANQGSEA come from the germline V gene. This CDR3 has 13 amino acids. The DNA of the CDR3 is TGCAGCGTTACGGACAGCGGGAACACTGAAGCTTTCTTT. This encodes CSVTDSGNTEAFF.

This clonotype showed up just a few times. The V call is TRBV11-2, the J call TRBJ2-1; 7 positions agree with TRBD1. CDR3 size: 12 residues. The trim removed 4 bases at V and 8 bases at J, leaving 2 bases unmatched. The V gene's germline CDR1 is SGHAT and CDR2 FQNNGV. The CDR3 sequence: CASSSTGYEQFF. The CDR3 DNA reads as TGTGCCAGCAGCTCGACAGGGTATGAGCAGTTCTTC.

The table lists this clonotype with many counts. The rearrangement links TRBV20-1 to TRBJ2-7, with 8 bases fitting TRBD2. The CDR3 length is 15 residues. V lost 5 bases to trimming and J lost 2 bases; unmatched junction nucleotides: 11. Germline assignment: CDR1 DFQATT and CDR2 SNEGSKA (reference sequence). CDR3 protein: CSAWGAAGDTYEQYF. The CDR3 bases are TGCAGTGCTTGGGGTGCAGCGGGGGATACCTACGAGCAGTACTTC.

This clonotype was detected many times. The chain uses TRBV15 and TRBJ2-3; tentatively, D is TRBD1 (5 bases). The V gene lost 0 bases and the J gene lost 4 bases, with 14 bases spanning the gap. This CDR3 has 16 amino acids. Germline V CDR1 and CDR2: LNHNV, YYDKDF (reference sequence). Written as DNA, the CDR3 is TGTGCCACCAGCAGAGATCGGTCAGGGATCTCAGATACGCAGTATTTT. It yields the protein CATSRDRSGISDTQYF.

This clonotype came up many times. The chain couples TRBV20-1 to TRBJ1-2; TRBD1 might be the D (5 bases). CDR3 length: 16 amino acids. CDR1 and CDR2 (germline): DFQATT, SNEGSKA (reference sequence). The V end was cut by 1 base, the J end by 4 bases, with 19 bases between. Written as DNA, the CDR3 is TGCAGTGCTAGAGGGAGGGGACGGCAAGCCGGCTATGGCTACACCTTC. This codes for CSARGRGRQAGYGYTF.

This clonotype came up many times. V and J are TRBV7-2 and TRBJ2-1; TRBD2 matches at 7 bases. The CDR3 is 14 amino acids. Germline V gene lookup returns CDR1 SGHTA and CDR2 FQGNSA. J was trimmed by 8 bases and V by 1 base; bases with no gene match: 5. The CDR3 sequence is CASSLDGLVYEQFF. CDR3 sequence (DNA): TGTGCCAGCAGCTTAGACGGACTAGTCTATGAGCAGTTCTTC.

V is TRBV7-2 and J is TRBJ2-7; D unresolved. Germline CDR1 reads SGHTA; CDR2 reads FQGNSA. V lost 5 bases to trimming and J lost 2 bases, with 7 bases between them. This CDR3 contains 12 residues. This chain's CDR3 is CASSPLTYEQYF. Written as DNA, the CDR3 is TGTGCCAGCAGCCCCCTAACCTACGAGCAGTACTTC. Full variable domain (outside the CDR3, taken from reference TRBV7-2 and TRBJ2-7): GAGVSQSPSNKVTEKGKDVELRCDPISGHTALYWYRQSLGQGLEFLIYFQGNSAPDKSGLPSDRFSAERTGGSVSTLTIQRTQQEDSAVYLCASSPLTYEQYFGPGTRLTVT.

This clonotype was seen at least ten times. This chain links TRBV29-1 with TRBJ2-1, with 7 bases lining up with TRBD1. The junction had 9 bases not matched to a gene; V was cut back by 3 bases and J by 4 bases. Germline V gives CDR1 SQVTM, CDR2 ANQGSEA. The CDR3 spans 15 residues. CDR3 sequence: CSVDPGQRGYNEQFF. In DNA, the CDR3 is TGCAGCGTTGACCCGGGACAGAGGGGTTACAATGAGCAGTTCTTC.

V gene TRBV4-1 combines with J gene TRBJ2-4; D is perhaps TRBD1 (5 bases). Trimming shortened V by 0 bases and J by 2 bases, and 17 bases separated the two germline ends. This CDR3 is 18 amino acids long. The germline CDR1 and CDR2 sequences are MGHRA and YSYEKL. CDR3 in amino acids: CASSQEAPQTASKNIQYF. CDR3 nucleotides: TGCGCCAGCAGCCAAGAGGCCCCACAGACAGCCTCCAAAAACATTCAGTACTTC.

This clonotype showed up many times. The chain employs TRBV5-1 and TRBJ2-6; D is unclear. V lost 0 bases and J 0 bases, leaving 10 bases between the germline ends. The CDR3 sequence is 17 residues long. CDR1 is SGHRS, CDR2 YFSETQ, per germline. This chain's CDR3 is CASSLALVLSGANVLTF. The CDR3 DNA is TGCGCCAGCAGCTTGGCCTTGGTGCTCTCTGGGGCCAACGTCCTGACTTTC.

This clonotype was found many times. V and J are TRBV20-1 and TRBJ2-3, with D unclear. V gave up 6 bases and J gave up 6 bases, with 16 bases separating them. The CDR3 is made up of 13 amino acids. The germline V gene encodes CDR1 DFQATT and CDR2 SNEGSKA (reference sequence). The CDR3 DNA sequence: TGCAGTGCCGAACTTCTGGTTGAGGATACGCAGTATTTT. Translating gives CSAELLVEDTQYF.

This clonotype occurred many times. V is TRBV4-2 and J is TRBJ1-4; 8 bases agree with TRBD1. The V gene end was trimmed by 7 bases and the J gene end by 8 bases; junction bases not matched to a gene: 12. The length of the CDR3 is 15 residues. Germline CDR1 LGHNA, CDR2 YNFKEQ. CDR3 in amino acids: CASNLKATGEEKLFF. The DNA of the CDR3 is TGTGCCAGCAACTTAAAGGCGACAGGGGAAGAAAAACTGTTTTTT.

This clonotype was detected a few times. The V and J genes are TRBV19 and TRBJ1-5; D not resolved. The V end lost 9 bases, the J end lost 4 bases, and 40 bases lay between the germline ends. The length of the CDR3 is 22 residues. The V gene's germline CDR1 is LNHDA and CDR2 SQIVND (reference sequence). The CDR3 reads CASAPLRMYRFQAVIGNQPQHF. CDR3 nucleotides: TGTGCCAGCGCCCCCCTTAGGATGTACCGGTTTCAGGCAGTTATAGGAAATCAGCCCCAGCATTTT.

This clonotype came up a few times. This rearrangement joins TRBV4-3 to TRBJ1-6, with D perhaps matching TRBD1 (6 bases). This CDR3 region has 17 residues. Looked up from germline, CDR1 is LGHNA and CDR2 is YSLEER. V gave up 0 bases and J gave up 4 bases, with 13 bases separating them. The DNA of the CDR3 is TGCGCCAGCAGCCAAGATACTGGGGGCCAATATAATTCACCCCTCCACTTT. It translates to CASSQDTGGQYNSPLHF.

This clonotype was picked up a small number of times. The rearrangement links TRBV7-3 to TRBJ2-1; TRBD2 agrees at 7 bases. With V trimmed by 5 bases and J by 1 base, 8 bases remained unmatched. From germline, CDR1 is SGHTA and CDR2 FQGTGA. The CDR3 covers 16 residues. Here the CDR3 DNA reads TGTGCCAGCAGCCCCATGGGACTATCTTCCTACAATGAGCAGTTCTTC. Residues: CASSPMGLSSYNEQFF.

This clonotype was seen at least ten times. The genes are TRBV23-1 and TRBJ1-4; no definite D call. TRBV23-1 is flagged as an ORF with uncertain function. The CDR3 consists of 12 residues. V lost 11 bases to trimming and J lost 8 bases, with 15 bases between them. The DNA for the CDR3 is TGCGCCCCCCGCCAGAGTAAGGAAAAACTGTTTTTT. It is translated as CAPRQSKEKLFF.

This clonotype was counted a few times. This chain connects TRBV6-1 to TRBJ1-1, with D uncertain. The V end lost 2 bases, the J end lost 6 bases, and 13 bases lay between the germline ends. In germline, CDR1 is MNHNS, CDR2 SASEGT. This CDR3 region has 14 residues. Here the CDR3 DNA reads TGTGCCAGCAGTGAAAGTGTAGGAGGCGCTGAAGCTTTCTTT. It encodes CASSESVGGAEAFF.

V and J are TRBV11-2 and TRBJ1-1, with D maybe TRBD1 (6 bases). CDR3 length: 15 amino acids. V lost 5 bases and J 4 bases, leaving 17 bases between the germline ends. Germline CDR1 is SGHAT and CDR2 is FQNNGV. This chain's CDR3 is CASSPRTVGATEAFF. The CDR3 DNA is TGTGCCAGCAGCCCAAGGACAGTGGGGGCCACTGAAGCTTTCTTT.

This sequence joins TRBV7-9 and TRBJ1-4, with D hard to call. The CDR3 spans 17 residues. Germline lookup yields CDR1 SEHNR and CDR2 FQNEAQ (reference sequence). Trimming stripped 7 bases from V and 2 bases from J, with 20 bases between. CDR3 DNA: TGTGCCAGCATATCTTGGGGATTGTCCTCGACTAATGAAAAACTGTTTTTT. Translated, it gives CASISWGLSSTNEKLFF.

This clonotype turned up a few times. The chain links TRBV20-1 to TRBJ2-7, with 10 bases that match TRBD2. The germline gives CDR1 DFQATT, CDR2 SNEGSKA (reference sequence). This CDR3 region has 15 residues. V lost 1 base to trimming and J lost 2 bases; unmatched junction nucleotides: 5. This CDR3 is CSARASGGGTYEQYF. The CDR3 nucleotides are TGCAGTGCTAGAGCAAGCGGGGGGGGTACCTACGAGCAGTACTTC.

The rearrangement joins TRBV7-2 to TRBJ2-5; D possibly corresponds to TRBD1 (5 bases). CDR1 and CDR2 from the germline V gene are SGHTA and FQGNSA. CDR3 size: 15 residues. The ends were cut back, 5 bases at V and 5 bases at J, with 18 bases in the middle. CDR3 residues: CASSEQTAARETQYF. Here the CDR3 DNA reads TGTGCCAGCAGCGAACAGACAGCCGCAAGGGAGACCCAGTACTTC.

The chain joins TRBV14 to TRBJ1-1; D is unclear. Trimming pared 5 bases from V and 5 bases from J, leaving 18 bases between. This CDR3 spans 15 amino acids. Per germline, CDR1 SGHDN and CDR2 FVKESK. As DNA, the CDR3 is TGTGCCAGCAGCGGAAGCCCTTGGGGAGGTACTGAAGCTTTCTTT. Protein product: CASSGSPWGGTEAFF.

This clonotype was detected many times. The J gene is TRBJ1-5, the V gene TRBV27; unclear D gene. This CDR3 has 13 residues. Trimming removed 5 bases from V and 6 bases from J, with 11 bases in between. In germline, CDR1 is MNHEY, CDR2 SMNVEV (reference sequence). CDR3 sequence: CASSRREAQPQHF. CDR3 DNA: TGTGCCAGCAGTCGGAGGGAGGCTCAGCCCCAGCATTTT.

This clonotype was observed a handful of times. The rearrangement links TRBV6-2 or TRBV6-3 to TRBJ2-2; D call uncertain. Germline V gene lookup returns CDR1 MNHEY and CDR2 SVGEGT. This CDR3 has 13 residues. V was cut by 7 bases and J by 4 bases, with 10 bases left in between. The CDR3 reads CASTVQPTGELFF. The DNA for the CDR3 is TGTGCCAGCACTGTGCAGCCCACCGGGGAGCTGTTTTTT.

This clonotype was observed a handful of times. The chain links TRBV19 to TRBJ2-2; D remains ambiguous. The CDR3 length is 15 residues. With 6 bases removed from V and 5 bases from J, the gap between germline ends came to 16 bases. Germline CDR1 and CDR2: LNHDA and SQIVND (reference sequence). In DNA, the CDR3 is TGTGCCAGTAGCCTACAAATCCGGGCTACCGGGGAGCTGTTTTTT. Amino acids: CASSLQIRATGELFF.

V usage is TRBV28 and J usage is TRBJ2-2, with 8 bases identical to TRBD1. CDR1 and CDR2 from the germline V gene are MDHEN and SYDVKM. With 8 bases clipped from V and 7 bases from J, the junction kept 15 bases outside the gene matches. The CDR3 has 16 residues. The CDR3 region has the DNA TGTGCCAGCTCCTTCGGACAGGGACCCCTAAGCGGGGAGCTGTTTTTT. This codes for CASSFGQGPLSGELFF.

A note on this clonotype: This may come from a read error, since a much larger clone is one base off. The rearrangement uses TRBV20-1 and TRBJ1-1; D ambiguous. Germline CDR1 is DFQATT and CDR2 is SNEGSKA (reference sequence). The CDR3 has 13 residues. Trimming pared 2 bases from V and 6 bases from J, leaving 13 bases between. CDR3 bases: TGCAGTGCTAGACCCCTGGTGGGCGCTGAAGCTTTCTTT. Protein sequence: CSARPLVGAEAFF.

In this sample, this clonotype turned up a few times. The rearrangement uses TRBV20-1 and TRBJ2-1; 14 nucleotides align to TRBD2. This CDR3 has 16 residues. Germline CDR1 is DFQATT and CDR2 is SNEGSKA (reference sequence). With V trimmed by 1 base and J by 9 bases, 8 bases remained unmatched. CDR3 coding DNA: TGCAGTGCTAGAGTAAGACTAGCGGGAGGGCCGGGTGAGCAGTTCTTC. Translation gives CSARVRLAGGPGEQFF.

The V gene is TRBV28, the J gene TRBJ2-3; 9 bases align to TRBD1. V lost 4 bases and J lost 6; bases outside the gene matches: 8. The V gene's germline CDR1 is MDHEN and CDR2 SYDVKM. The CDR3 runs to 15 residues. The CDR3 bases are TGTGCCAGCAGTTCTGGGACAGGGAGGGCTGATACGCAGTATTTT. Its translation: CASSSGTGRADTQYF.

In its sample, this clonotype was seen many times. This chain joins TRBV15 and TRBJ1-5; D remains unclear. The germline V and J ends were trimmed by 3 bases and 0 bases, with 6 bases remaining between them. Per the germline V gene, CDR1 is LNHNV and CDR2 is YYDKDF (reference sequence). The CDR3 has 14 amino acids. CDR3 sequence reads: CATSRKGSNQPQHF. The CDR3 bases are TGTGCCACCAGCAGGAAAGGTAGCAATCAGCCCCAGCATTTT. Combining the CDR3 with reference TRBV15 and TRBJ1-5 gives the whole variable domain DAMVIQNPRYQVTQFGKPVTLSCSQTLNHNVMYWYQQKSSQAPKLLFHYYDKDFNNEADTPDNFQSRRPNTSFCFLDIRSPGLGDTAMYLCATSRKGSNQPQHFGDGTRLSIL.

The genes are TRBV28 and TRBJ2-5; 11 bases map to TRBD2. This CDR3 has 16 residues. The J segment lost 4 bases and the V segment lost 2 bases, leaving 6 bases of the junction unmatched. Germline V gene data show CDR1 as MDHEN and CDR2 as SYDVKM. This CDR3 reads CASSLGQGLAGETQYF. In DNA form, the CDR3 reads TGTGCCAGCAGTTTAGGCCAAGGACTAGCGGGAGAGACCCAGTACTTC.

This clonotype was picked up a small number of times. The chain joins TRBV5-4 to TRBJ1-6, with 8 bases aligning to TRBD1. This CDR3 region has 16 residues. Trimming at V came to 5 bases and at J to 8 bases, leaving 12 bases not matched to a gene. In germline, CDR1 is SGHNT, CDR2 YYREEE (reference sequence). CDR3 sequence reads: CASRPQGALIDSPLHF. In DNA form, the CDR3 reads TGTGCCAGCAGACCGCAGGGGGCGCTTATTGATTCACCCCTCCACTTT.